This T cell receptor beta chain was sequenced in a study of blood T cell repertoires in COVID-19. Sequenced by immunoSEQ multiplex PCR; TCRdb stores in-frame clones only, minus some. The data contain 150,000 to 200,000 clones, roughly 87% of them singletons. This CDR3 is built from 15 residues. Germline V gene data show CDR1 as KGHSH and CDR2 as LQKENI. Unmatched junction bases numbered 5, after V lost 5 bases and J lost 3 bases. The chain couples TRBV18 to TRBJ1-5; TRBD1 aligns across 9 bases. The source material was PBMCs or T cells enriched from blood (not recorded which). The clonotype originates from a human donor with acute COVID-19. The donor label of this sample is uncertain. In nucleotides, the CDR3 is TGTGCCAGCTCAACCGGACAGGGGAACAATCAGCCCCAGCATTTT. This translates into CASSTGQGNNQPQHF. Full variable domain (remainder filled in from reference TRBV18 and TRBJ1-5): NAGVMQNPRHLVRRRGQEARLRCSPMKGHSHVYWYRQLPEEGLKFMVYLQKENIIDESGMPKERFSAEFPKEGPSILRIQQVVRGDSAAYFCASSTGQGNNQPQHFGDGTRLSIL.